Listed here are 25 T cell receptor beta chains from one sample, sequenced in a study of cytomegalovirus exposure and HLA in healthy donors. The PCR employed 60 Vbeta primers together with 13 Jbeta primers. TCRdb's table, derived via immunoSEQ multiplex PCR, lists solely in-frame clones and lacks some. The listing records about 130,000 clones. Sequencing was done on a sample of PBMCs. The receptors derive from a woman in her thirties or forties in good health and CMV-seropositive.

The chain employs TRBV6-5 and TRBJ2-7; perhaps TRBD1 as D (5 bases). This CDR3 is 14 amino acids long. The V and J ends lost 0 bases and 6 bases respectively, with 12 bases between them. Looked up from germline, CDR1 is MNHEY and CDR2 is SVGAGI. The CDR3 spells CASSYSDTAGEQYF. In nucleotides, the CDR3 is TGTGCCAGCAGTTACTCGGACACCGCAGGCGAGCAGTACTTC.

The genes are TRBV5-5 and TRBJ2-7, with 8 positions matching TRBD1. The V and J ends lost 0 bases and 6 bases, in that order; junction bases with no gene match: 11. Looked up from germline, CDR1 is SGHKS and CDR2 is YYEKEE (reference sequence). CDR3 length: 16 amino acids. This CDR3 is CASSLGTGKLAGEQYF. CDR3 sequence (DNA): TGTGCCAGCAGCTTGGGGACAGGGAAACTGGCGGGCGAGCAGTACTTC. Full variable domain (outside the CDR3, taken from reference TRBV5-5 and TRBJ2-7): DAGVTQSPTHLIKTRGQQVTLRCSPISGHKSVSWYQQVLGQGPQFIFQYYEKEERGRGNFPDRFSARQFPNYSSELNVNALLLGDSALYLCASSLGTGKLAGEQYFGPGTRLTVT.

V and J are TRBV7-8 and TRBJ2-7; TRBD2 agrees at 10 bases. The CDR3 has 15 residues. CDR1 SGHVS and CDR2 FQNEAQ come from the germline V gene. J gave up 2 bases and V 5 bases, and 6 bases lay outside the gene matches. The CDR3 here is CASSLTSGRAYEQYF. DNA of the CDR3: TGTGCCAGCAGCCTTACCAGCGGGAGGGCCTACGAGCAGTACTTC.

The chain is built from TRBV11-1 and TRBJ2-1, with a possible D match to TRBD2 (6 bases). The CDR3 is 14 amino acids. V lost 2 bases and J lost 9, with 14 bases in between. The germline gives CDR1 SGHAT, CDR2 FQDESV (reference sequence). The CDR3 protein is CASSLRSAGSEQFF. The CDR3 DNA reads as TGTGCCAGCAGCTTAAGGTCGGCGGGGAGTGAGCAGTTCTTC.

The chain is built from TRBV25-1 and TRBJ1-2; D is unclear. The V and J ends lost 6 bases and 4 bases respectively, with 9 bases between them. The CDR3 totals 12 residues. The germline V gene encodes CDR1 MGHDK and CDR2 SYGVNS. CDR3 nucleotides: TGTGCCAGCAGAAAGGGAGGCTATGGCTACACCTTC. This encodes CASRKGGYGYTF.

The CDR3 nucleotides read TGTGCCAGCAGCGGCCCGGGACTAGCGGGAGGGGGTACCGGGGAGCTGTTTTTT. This gives the protein CASSGPGLAGGGTGELFF. The gene calls are TRBV9 and TRBJ2-2; 16 bases are a match to TRBD2. This CDR3 contains 18 residues. From germline, CDR1 is SGDLS and CDR2 YYNGEE. The V gene end was trimmed by 3 bases and the J gene end by 5 bases; junction bases not matched to a gene: 7.

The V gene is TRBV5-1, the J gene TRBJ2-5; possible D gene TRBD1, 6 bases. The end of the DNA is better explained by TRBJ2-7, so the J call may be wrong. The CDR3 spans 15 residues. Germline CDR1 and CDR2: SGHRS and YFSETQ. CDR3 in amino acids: CASSLGQGSLLEQYF. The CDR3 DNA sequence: TGCGCCAGCAGCTTGGGGCAGGGGTCTCTACTCGAGCAGTACTTC.

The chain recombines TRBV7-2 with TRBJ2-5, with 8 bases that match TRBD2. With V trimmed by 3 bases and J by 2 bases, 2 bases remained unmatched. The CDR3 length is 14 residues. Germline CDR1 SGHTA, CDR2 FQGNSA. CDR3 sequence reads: CASSLGLGQETQYF. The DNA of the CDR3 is TGTGCCAGCAGCTTGGGACTAGGGCAAGAGACCCAGTACTTC.

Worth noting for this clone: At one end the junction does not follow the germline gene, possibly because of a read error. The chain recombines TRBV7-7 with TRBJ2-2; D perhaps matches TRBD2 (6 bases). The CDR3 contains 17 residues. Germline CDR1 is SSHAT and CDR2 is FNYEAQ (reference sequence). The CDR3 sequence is CASSLDHLALNTGELFF. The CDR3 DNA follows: TGTGCTAGCAGCTTAGATCACCTAGCGCTAAACACCGGGGAGCTGTTTTTT. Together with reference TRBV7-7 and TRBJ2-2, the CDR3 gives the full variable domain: GAGVSQSPRYKVTKRGQDVTLRCDPISSHATLYWYQQALGQGPEFLTYFNYEAQPDKSGLPSDRFSAERPEGSISTLTIQRTEQRDSAMYRCASSLDHLALNTGELFFGEGSRLTVL.

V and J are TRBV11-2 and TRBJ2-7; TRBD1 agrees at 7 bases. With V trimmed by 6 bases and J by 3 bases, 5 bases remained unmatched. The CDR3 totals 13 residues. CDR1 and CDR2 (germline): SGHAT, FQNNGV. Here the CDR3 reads CASRNRGNYEQYF. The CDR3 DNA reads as TGTGCCAGCAGGAACAGGGGAAACTACGAGCAGTACTTC. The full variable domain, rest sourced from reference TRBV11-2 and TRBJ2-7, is EAGVAQSPRYKIIEKRQSVAFWCNPISGHATLYWYQQILGQGPKLLIQFQNNGVVDDSQLPKDRFSAERLKGVDSTLKIQPAKLEDSAVYLCASRNRGNYEQYFGPGTRLTVT.

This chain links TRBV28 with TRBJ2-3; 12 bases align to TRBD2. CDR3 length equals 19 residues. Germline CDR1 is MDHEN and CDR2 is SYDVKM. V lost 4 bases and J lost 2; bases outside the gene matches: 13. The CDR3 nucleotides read TGTGCCAGCAGTTCTTTACCCGGGACTAGCGGGTCTTACACAGATACGCAGTATTTT. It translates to CASSSLPGTSGSYTDTQYF.

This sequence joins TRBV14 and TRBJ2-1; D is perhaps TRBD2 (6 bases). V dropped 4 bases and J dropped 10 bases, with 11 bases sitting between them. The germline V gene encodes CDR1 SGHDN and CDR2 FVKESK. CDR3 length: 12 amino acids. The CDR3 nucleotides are TGTGCCAGCAGCCGAGGACTACGCGAGCAGTTCTTC. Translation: CASSRGLREQFF.

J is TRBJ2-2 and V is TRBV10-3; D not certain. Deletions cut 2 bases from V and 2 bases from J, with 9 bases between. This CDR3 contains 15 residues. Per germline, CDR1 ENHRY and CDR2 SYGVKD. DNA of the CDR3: TGTGCCATCAGTGAGGCGAGAACTAACACCGGGGAGCTGTTTTTT. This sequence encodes CAISEARTNTGELFF.

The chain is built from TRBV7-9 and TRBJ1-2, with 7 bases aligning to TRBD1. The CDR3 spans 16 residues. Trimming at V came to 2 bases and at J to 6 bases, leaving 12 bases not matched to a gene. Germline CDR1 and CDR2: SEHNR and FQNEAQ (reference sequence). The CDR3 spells CASSLQRATGSDGYTF. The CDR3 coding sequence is TGTGCCAGCAGCTTACAAAGGGCGACAGGGTCAGATGGCTACACCTTC.

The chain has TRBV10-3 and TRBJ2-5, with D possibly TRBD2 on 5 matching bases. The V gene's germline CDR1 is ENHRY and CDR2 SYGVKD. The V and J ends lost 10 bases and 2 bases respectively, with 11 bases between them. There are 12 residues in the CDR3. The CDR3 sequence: CATNGEQETQYF. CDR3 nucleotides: TGTGCCACCAACGGGGAACAAGAGACCCAGTACTTC.

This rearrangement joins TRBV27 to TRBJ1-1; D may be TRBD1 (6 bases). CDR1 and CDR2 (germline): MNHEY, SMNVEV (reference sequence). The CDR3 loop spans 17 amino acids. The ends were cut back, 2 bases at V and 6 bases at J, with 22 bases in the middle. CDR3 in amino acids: CASSLVGAGAFRAEAFF. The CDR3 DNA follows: TGTGCCAGCAGTTTAGTGGGGGCAGGGGCTTTTCGTGCTGAAGCTTTCTTT.

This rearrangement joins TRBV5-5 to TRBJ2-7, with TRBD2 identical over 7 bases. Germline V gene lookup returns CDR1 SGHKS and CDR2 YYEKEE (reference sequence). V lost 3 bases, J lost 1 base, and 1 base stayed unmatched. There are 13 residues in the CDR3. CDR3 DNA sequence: TGTGCCAGCAGCTGGACTAGTTCCTACGAGCAGTACTTC. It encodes CASSWTSSYEQYF.

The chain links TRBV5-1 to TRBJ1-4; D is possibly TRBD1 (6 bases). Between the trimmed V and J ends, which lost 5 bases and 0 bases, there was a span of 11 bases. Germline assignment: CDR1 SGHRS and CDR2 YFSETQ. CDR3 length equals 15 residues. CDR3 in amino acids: CASRNPGATNEKLFF. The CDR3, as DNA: TGCGCCAGCAGGAACCCAGGGGCAACTAATGAAAAACTGTTTTTT.

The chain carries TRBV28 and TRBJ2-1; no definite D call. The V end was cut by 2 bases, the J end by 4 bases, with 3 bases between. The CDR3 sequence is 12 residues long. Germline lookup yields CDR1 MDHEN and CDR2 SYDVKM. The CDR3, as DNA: TGTGCCAGCAGTTTACAATACAATGAGCAGTTCTTC. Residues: CASSLQYNEQFF.

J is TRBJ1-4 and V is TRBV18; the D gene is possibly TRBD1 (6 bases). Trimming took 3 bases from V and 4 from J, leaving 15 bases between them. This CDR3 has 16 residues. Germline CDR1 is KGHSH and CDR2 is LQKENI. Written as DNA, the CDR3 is TGTGCCAGCTCACCCCGACCAGGGGCCCTTAATGAAAAACTGTTTTTT. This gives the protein CASSPRPGALNEKLFF.

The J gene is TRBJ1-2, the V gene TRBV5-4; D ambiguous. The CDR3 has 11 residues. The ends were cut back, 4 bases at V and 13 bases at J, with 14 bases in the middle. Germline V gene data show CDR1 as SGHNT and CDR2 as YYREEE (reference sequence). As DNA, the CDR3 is TGTGCCAGCAGCCTATTAAATACCCTCACCTTC. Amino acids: CASSLLNTLTF.

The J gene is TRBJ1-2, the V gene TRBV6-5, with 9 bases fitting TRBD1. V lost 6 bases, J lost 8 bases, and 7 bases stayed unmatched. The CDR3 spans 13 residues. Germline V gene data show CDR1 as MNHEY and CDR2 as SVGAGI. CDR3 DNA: TGTGCCAGCAGCTCCGGGACAGGGTTCGGCTACACCTTC. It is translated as CASSSGTGFGYTF.

The CDR3 DNA is TGTGCCAGCAGCTTACCTGGGACAGGGACCTACGAGCAGTACTTC. Protein product: CASSLPGTGTYEQYF. This rearrangement joins TRBV11-2 to TRBJ2-5, with TRBD1 matching 9 bases. The J call is in doubt because the DNA end fits TRBJ2-7 better. Germline loops: CDR1 SGHAT, CDR2 FQNNGV. CDR3 length equals 15 residues.

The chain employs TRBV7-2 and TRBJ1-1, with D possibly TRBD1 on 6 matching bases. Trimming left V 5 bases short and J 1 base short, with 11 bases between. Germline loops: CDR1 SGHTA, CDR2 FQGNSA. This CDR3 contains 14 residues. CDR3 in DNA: TGTGCCAGCAGCACGCCCAGGGGGAACACTGAAGCTTTCTTT. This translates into CASSTPRGNTEAFF.

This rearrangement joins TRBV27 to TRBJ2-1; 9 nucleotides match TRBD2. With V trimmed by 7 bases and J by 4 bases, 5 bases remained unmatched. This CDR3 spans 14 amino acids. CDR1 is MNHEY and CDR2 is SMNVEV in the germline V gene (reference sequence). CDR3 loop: CASTRAGGYNEQFF. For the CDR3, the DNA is TGTGCCAGCACGCGGGCGGGAGGGTACAATGAGCAGTTCTTC.